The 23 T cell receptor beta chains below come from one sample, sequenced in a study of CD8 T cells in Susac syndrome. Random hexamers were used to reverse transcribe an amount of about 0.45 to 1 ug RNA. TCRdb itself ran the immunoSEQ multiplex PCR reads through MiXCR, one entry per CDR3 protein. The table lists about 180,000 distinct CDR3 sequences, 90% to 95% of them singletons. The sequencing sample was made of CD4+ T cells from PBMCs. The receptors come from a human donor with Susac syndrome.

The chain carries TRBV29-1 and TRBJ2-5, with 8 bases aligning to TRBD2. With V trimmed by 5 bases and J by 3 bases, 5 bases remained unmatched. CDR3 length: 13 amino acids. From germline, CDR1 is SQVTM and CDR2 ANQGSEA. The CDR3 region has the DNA TGCAGCGTTCGCGGGGGGTTGGAAGAGACCCAGTACTTC. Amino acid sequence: CSVRGGLEETQYF.

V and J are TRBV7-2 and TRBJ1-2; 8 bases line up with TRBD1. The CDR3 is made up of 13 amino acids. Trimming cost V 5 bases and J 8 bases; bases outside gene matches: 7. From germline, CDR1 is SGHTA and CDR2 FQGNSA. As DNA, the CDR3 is TGTGCCAGCAGCGTTAAACAGGGGGTCGGCTACACCTTC. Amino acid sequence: CASSVKQGVGYTF. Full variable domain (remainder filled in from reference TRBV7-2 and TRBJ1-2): GAGVSQSPSNKVTEKGKDVELRCDPISGHTALYWYRQSLGQGLEFLIYFQGNSAPDKSGLPSDRFSAERTGGSVSTLTIQRTQQEDSAVYLCASSVKQGVGYTFGSGTRLTVV.

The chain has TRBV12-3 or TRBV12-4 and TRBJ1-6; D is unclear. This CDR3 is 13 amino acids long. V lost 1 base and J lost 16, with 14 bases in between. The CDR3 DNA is TGTGCCAGCAGTTTAGGGAGGTGGGCTGGGCTCCACTTT. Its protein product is CASSLGRWAGLHF.

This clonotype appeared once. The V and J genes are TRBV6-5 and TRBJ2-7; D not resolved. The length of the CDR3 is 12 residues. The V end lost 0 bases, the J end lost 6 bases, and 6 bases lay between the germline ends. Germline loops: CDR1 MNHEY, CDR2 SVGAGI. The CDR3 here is CASSYSDSEQYF. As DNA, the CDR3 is TGTGCCAGCAGTTACTCAGACTCCGAGCAGTACTTC.

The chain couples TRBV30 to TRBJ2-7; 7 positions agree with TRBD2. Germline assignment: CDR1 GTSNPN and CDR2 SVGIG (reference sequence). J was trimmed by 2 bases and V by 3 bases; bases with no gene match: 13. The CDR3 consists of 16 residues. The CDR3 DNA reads TGTGCCTGGAGGGGGAACCCTCGGGACTATACCTACGAGCAGTACTTC. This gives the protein CAWRGNPRDYTYEQYF.

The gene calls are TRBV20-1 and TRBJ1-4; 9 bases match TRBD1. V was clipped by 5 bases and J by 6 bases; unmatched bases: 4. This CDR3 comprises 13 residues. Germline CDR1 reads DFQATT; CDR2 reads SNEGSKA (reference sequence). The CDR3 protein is CSAGRDRDEKLFF. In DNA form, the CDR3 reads TGCAGTGCTGGCCGGGACAGGGATGAAAAACTGTTTTTT.

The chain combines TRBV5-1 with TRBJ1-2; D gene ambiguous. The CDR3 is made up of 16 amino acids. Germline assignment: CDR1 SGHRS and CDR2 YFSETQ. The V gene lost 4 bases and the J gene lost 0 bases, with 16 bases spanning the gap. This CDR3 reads CASSPRTDLSNYGYTF. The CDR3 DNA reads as TGCGCCAGCAGCCCTCGGACGGACCTATCTAACTATGGCTACACCTTC.

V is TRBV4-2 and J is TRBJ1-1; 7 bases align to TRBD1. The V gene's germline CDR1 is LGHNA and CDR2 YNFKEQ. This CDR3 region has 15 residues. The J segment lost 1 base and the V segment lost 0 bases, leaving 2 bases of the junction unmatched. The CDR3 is CASSQDPGGNTEAFF. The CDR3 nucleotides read TGTGCCAGCAGCCAAGACCCAGGGGGGAACACTGAAGCTTTCTTT.

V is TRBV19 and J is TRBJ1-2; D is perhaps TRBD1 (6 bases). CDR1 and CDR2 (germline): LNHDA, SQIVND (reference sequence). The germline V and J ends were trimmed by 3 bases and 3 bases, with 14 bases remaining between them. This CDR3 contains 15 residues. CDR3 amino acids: CASSIWQGSDYGYTF. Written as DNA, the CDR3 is TGTGCCAGTAGTATTTGGCAGGGGAGTGACTATGGCTACACCTTC.

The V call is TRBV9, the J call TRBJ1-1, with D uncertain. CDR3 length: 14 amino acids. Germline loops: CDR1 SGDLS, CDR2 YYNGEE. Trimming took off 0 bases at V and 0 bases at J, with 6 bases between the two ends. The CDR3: CASSVVGMNTEAFF. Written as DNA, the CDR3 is TGTGCCAGCAGCGTAGTGGGGATGAACACTGAAGCTTTCTTT.

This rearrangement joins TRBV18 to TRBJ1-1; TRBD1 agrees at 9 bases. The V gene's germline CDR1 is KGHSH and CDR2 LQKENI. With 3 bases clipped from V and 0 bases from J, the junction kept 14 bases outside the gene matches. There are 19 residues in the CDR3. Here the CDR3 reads CASSPLPPGTGSMNTEAFF. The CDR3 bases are TGTGCCAGCTCACCTCTACCACCCGGGACAGGGTCGATGAACACTGAAGCTTTCTTT.

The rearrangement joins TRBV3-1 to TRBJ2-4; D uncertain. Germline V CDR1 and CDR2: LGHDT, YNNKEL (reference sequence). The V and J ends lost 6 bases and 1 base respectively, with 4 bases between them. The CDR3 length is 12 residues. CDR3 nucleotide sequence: TGTGCCAGCAGTGGTGCCAAAAACATTCAGTACTTC. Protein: CASSGAKNIQYF.

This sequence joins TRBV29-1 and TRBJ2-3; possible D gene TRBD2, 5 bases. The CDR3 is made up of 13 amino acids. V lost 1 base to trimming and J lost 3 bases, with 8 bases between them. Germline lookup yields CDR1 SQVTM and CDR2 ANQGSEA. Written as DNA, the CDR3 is TGCAGCGTTGAAGGCCCGGGAACAGATACGCAGTATTTT. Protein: CSVEGPGTDTQYF.

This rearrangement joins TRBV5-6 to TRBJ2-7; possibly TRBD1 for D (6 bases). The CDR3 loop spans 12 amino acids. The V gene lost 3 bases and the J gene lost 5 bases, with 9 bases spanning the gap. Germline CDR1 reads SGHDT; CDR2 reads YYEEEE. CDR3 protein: CASSYYRDEQYF. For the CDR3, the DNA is TGTGCCAGCAGCTACTACAGGGACGAGCAGTACTTC.

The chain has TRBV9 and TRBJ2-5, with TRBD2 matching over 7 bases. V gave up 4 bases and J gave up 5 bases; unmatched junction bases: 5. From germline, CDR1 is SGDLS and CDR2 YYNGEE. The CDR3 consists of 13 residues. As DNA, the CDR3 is TGTGCCAGCAGCCTCACTAGCGCGGAGACCCAGTACTTC. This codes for CASSLTSAETQYF. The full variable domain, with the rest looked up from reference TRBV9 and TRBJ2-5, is DSGVTQTPKHLITATGQRVTLRCSPRSGDLSVYWYQQSLDQGLQFLIQYYNGEERAKGNILERFSAQQFPDLHSELNLSSLELGDSALYFCASSLTSAETQYFGPGTRLLVL.

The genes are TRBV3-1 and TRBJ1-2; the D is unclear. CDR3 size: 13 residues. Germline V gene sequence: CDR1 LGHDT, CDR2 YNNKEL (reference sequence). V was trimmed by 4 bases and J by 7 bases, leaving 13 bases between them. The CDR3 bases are TGTGCCAGCAGCCCCCACCGTGGCGGTGGCTACACCTTC. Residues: CASSPHRGGGYTF.

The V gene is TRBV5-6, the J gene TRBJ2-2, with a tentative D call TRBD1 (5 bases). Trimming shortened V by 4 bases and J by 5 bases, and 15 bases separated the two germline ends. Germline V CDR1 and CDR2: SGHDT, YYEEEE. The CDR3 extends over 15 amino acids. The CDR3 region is CASSPRRVKTGELFF. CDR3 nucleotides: TGTGCCAGCAGCCCCCGCAGGGTAAAGACCGGGGAGCTGTTTTTT.

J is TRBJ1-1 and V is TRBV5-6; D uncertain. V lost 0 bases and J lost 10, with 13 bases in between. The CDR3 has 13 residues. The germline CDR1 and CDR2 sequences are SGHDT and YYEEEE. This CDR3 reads CASSLASGRVAFF. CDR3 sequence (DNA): TGTGCCAGCAGCTTGGCTTCAGGACGGGTAGCTTTCTTT.

The CDR3 DNA follows: TGCAGCGCTCTTGAGGGGAAGGTCATTAACTATGGCTACACCTTC. It yields the protein CSALEGKVINYGYTF. V usage is TRBV29-1 and J usage is TRBJ1-2; TRBD1 is a possible D gene (5 bases). This CDR3 has 15 residues. V was shortened by 7 bases and J by 1 base, with 19 bases between the two germline ends. CDR1 SQVTM and CDR2 ANQGSEA come from the germline V gene. Combining the CDR3 with reference TRBV29-1 and TRBJ1-2 gives the whole variable domain SAVISQKPSRDICQRGTSLTIQCQVDSQVTMMFWYRQQPGQSLTLIATANQGSEATYESGFVIDKFPISRPNLTFSTLTVSNMSPEDSSIYLCSALEGKVINYGYTFGSGTRLTVV.

The CDR3 sequence is CASSQAPTGNYEQYF. The CDR3 coding sequence is TGCGCCAGCAGCCAAGCTCCGACAGGGAACTACGAGCAGTACTTC. The V call is TRBV4-3, the J call TRBJ2-7; 7 bases are shared with TRBD1. From germline, CDR1 is LGHNA and CDR2 YSLEER. CDR3 length: 15 residues. With 1 base clipped from V and 3 bases from J, the junction kept 6 bases outside the gene matches.

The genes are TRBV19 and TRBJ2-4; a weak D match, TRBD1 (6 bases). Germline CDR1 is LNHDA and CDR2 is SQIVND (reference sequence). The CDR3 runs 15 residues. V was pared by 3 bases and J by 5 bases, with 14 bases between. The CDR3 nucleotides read TGTGCCAGTAGTATCTCTGGCCACAGGGAAAACATTCAGTACTTC. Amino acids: CASSISGHRENIQYF.

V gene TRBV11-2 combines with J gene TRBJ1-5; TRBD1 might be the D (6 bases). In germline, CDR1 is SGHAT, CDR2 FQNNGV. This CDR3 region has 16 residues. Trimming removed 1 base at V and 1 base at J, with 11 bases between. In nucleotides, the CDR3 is TGTGCCAGCAGCTTAGGCCCCAGGGGAAGCAATCAGCCCCAGCATTTT. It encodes CASSLGPRGSNQPQHF.

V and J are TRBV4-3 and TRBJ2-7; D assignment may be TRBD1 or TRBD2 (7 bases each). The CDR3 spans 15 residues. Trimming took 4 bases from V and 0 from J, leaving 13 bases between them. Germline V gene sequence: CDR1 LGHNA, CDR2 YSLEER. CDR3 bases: TGCGCCAGCAGCCCGGGGGGACAGAACTCCTACGAGCAGTACTTC. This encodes CASSPGGQNSYEQYF.